A selection of T cell receptor beta chains follows, all from one sample in a study of T-cell memory formation after mild COVID-19. TCRdb passed the 5' RACE reads through MiXCR, listing each CDR3 protein once. This table holds under 200,000 distinct CDR3 sequences, roughly 13% found once. The specimen was PBMCs or a T cell subset sorted from them (not recorded which). These receptors were obtained from a man between 18 and 35 years old who had mild COVID-19 (a few samples of this study predate the infection). Cell type and time point are not known. Each CDR3 is given with its conserved first and last residue. Fields, in order: J gene, V gene, clone size, D gene, CDR3 protein, CDR3 DNA. D genes are given only for firm matches. Some rows have no size entry. The others give once, few or many, or a class for an expanded clone.

>TRBJ2-1|TRBV24-1|few|TRBD1
CATSDPQGAGEQFF
TGTGCCACCAGTGATCCCCAGGGGGCTGGCGAGCAGTTCTTC
>TRBJ2-7|TRBV5-1|few|TRBD1
CASALFYRGEYEQYF
TGCGCCAGCGCCCTCTTCTACAGGGGAGAATACGAGCAGTACTTC
>TRBJ2-1|TRBV5-6|NA|NA
CASSSSPREVRLF
TGTGCCAGCAGCTCCTCCCCCAGGGAAGTAAGGCTCTTC
>TRBJ2-2|TRBV12-3/TRBV12-4|few|NA
CASSLSVGELFF
TGTGCCAGCAGTTTATCGGTCGGGGAGCTGTTTTTT
>TRBJ1-6|TRBV7-2|NA|NA
CASSLASGAGSPLHF
TGTGCCAGCAGCTTAGCTTCAGGGGCAGGGTCACCCCTCCACTTT
>TRBJ2-3|TRBV20-1|few|TRBD1
CSASTLADRRRTDTQYF
TGCAGTGCTAGTACACTCGCGGACAGGAGACGCACAGATACGCAGTATTTT
>TRBJ2-1|TRBV7-8|few|NA
CASSLRAETYNEQFF
TGTGCCAGCAGCTTAAGGGCGGAGACTTACAATGAGCAGTTCTTC
>TRBJ2-3|TRBV7-2|few|NA
CASSLVGTRTDTQYF
TGTGCCAGCAGCTTAGTGGGGACCCGCACAGATACGCAGTATTTT
>TRBJ1-3|TRBV11-2|NA|NA
CASSRGSSGNTIYF
TGTGCCAGCAGTAGGGGAAGCTCTGGAAACACCATATATTTT
>TRBJ2-3|TRBV7-3|NA|NA
CASSPQGGGTDTQYF
TGTGCCAGCAGCCCACAGGGCGGGGGCACAGATACGCAGTATTTT
>TRBJ2-5|TRBV7-2|NA|NA
CASTLPTLQETQYF
TGTGCCAGCACCCTACCGACACTTCAAGAGACCCAGTACTTC
>TRBJ2-5|TRBV4-3|few|NA
CASSQDFFGVETQYF
TGCGCCAGCAGCCAAGATTTCTTCGGCGTGGAGACCCAGTACTTC
>TRBJ2-3|TRBV10-3|few|NA
CAISESVQLALSTDTQYF
TGTGCCATCAGTGAGTCGGTTCAACTAGCACTTAGCACAGATACGCAGTATTTT
>TRBJ1-4|TRBV7-2|few|NA
CASSPHGFNEKLFF
TGTGCCAGCAGCCCGCATGGTTTTAATGAAAAACTGTTTTTT